One sample yielded the 15 T cell receptor beta chains listed below, sequenced in a study of shared clonotypes between healthy human individuals. Generated by immunoSEQ multiplex PCR, the TCRdb table keeps only in-frame clones and is missing some. The sample yields over 1.4 million clones, roughly 95% seen once. The sample taken for sequencing was naive CD4+ T cells sorted from blood. Described subset: CD45RA+ positively selected. These receptors came from a man younger than 40 in good health.

The chain recombines TRBV5-8 with TRBJ1-2; 8 bases are shared with TRBD1. Losses at the gene ends were 5 bases for V and 8 bases for J; bases not matched to a gene: 8. Germline CDR1 reads SGHTS; CDR2 reads YDEGEE. The CDR3 length is 13 residues. CDR3 in DNA: TGTGCCAGCAGTATCGACAGGGGTGACGGCTACACCTTC. Translated: CASSIDRGDGYTF.

With regard to this clone: Other DNA sequences in this sample translate to the same CDR3. The V call is TRBV5-1, the J call TRBJ2-3; no reliable D call. The CDR3 is made up of 12 amino acids. Germline V gene lookup returns CDR1 SGHRS and CDR2 YFSETQ. V lost 0 bases, J lost 6 bases, and 5 bases lay in between. The CDR3 loop reads CASSLALDTQYF. In DNA, the CDR3 is TGCGCCAGCAGCTTGGCCCTGGATACGCAGTATTTT.

This clone was found once. This chain uses TRBV5-4 with TRBJ1-4; D remains ambiguous. CDR3 size: 14 residues. Germline CDR1 reads SGHNT; CDR2 reads YYREEE (reference sequence). V was shortened by 4 bases and J by 7 bases, with 14 bases between the two germline ends. The CDR3 DNA sequence: TGTGCCAGCAGCCCTGAGTTGGCAGCTGAAAAACTGTTTTTT. This codes for CASSPELAAEKLFF.

The chain carries TRBV5-1 and TRBJ2-7; no clear D. The germline V and J ends were trimmed by 0 bases and 4 bases, with 8 bases remaining between them. CDR3 length equals 13 residues. Looked up from germline, CDR1 is SGHRS and CDR2 is YFSETQ. Written as DNA, the CDR3 is TGCGCCAGCAGCTTGGCCCCACTGTACGAGCAGTACTTC. Translating gives CASSLAPLYEQYF.

This clone is a singleton in its sample. The chain combines TRBV11-1 with TRBJ2-2; weak D call: TRBD1 (5 bases). The CDR3 length is 17 residues. The V end was cut by 2 bases, the J end by 3 bases, with 16 bases between. Germline assignment: CDR1 SGHAT and CDR2 FQDESV (reference sequence). CDR3 region: CASSLLLRQRHTGELFF. For the CDR3, the DNA is TGTGCCAGCAGCTTACTTTTGAGACAGAGACACACCGGGGAGCTGTTTTTT.

This rearrangement joins TRBV29-1 to TRBJ2-1; perhaps TRBD2 as D (6 bases). The CDR3 extends over 14 amino acids. Germline-derived CDR1 and CDR2 are SQVTM and ANQGSEA. Trimming removed 6 bases at V and 7 bases at J, with 19 bases between. The CDR3 is CSVPRRVIYNEQFF. In nucleotides, the CDR3 is TGCAGCGTCCCCCGGAGGGTAATCTATAATGAGCAGTTCTTC.

The CDR3 bases are TGTGCCAGCAGTTTATCGAGGGGCTGGGCCAACGTCCTGACTTTC. This codes for CASSLSRGWANVLTF. The chain recombines TRBV27 with TRBJ2-6; D is tentatively TRBD1 or TRBD2 (5 bases each). The CDR3 has 15 residues. V was pared by 0 bases and J by 5 bases, with 8 bases between. Germline lookup yields CDR1 MNHEY and CDR2 SMNVEV (reference sequence).

The gene calls are TRBV5-6 and TRBJ2-2, with TRBD2 identical over 9 bases. The length of the CDR3 is 16 residues. J gave up 4 bases and V 4 bases, and 8 bases lay outside the gene matches. The germline gives CDR1 SGHDT, CDR2 YYEEEE. The CDR3 region is CASSRSSGSRTGELFF. The CDR3 nucleotides read TGTGCCAGCAGCCGGAGTAGCGGGAGTCGCACCGGGGAGCTGTTTTTT.

This chain uses TRBV18 with TRBJ2-5; possible D gene TRBD1, 6 bases. V lost 5 bases, J lost 0 bases, and 19 bases lay in between. This CDR3 has 17 amino acids. Germline V gene data show CDR1 as KGHSH and CDR2 as LQKENI. CDR3 protein: CASSSTTGTQYQETQYF. CDR3 bases: TGTGCCAGCTCATCTACTACAGGGACGCAATACCAAGAGACCCAGTACTTC.

The J gene is TRBJ2-7, the V gene TRBV4-3, with D hard to call. This CDR3 region has 14 residues. Germline values: CDR1 LGHNA, CDR2 YSLEER. Trimming removed 4 bases at V and 7 bases at J, with 17 bases between. The DNA of the CDR3 is TGCGCCAGCAGCCCCGAAGTCGGCTCAAGGGAGCAGTACTTC. Protein sequence: CASSPEVGSREQYF.

Of note for this clone: Other DNA variants within this sample encode the same CDR3. This chain joins TRBV5-1 and TRBJ2-2; D possibly corresponds to TRBD1 (6 bases). The V gene lost 0 bases and the J gene lost 5 bases, with 11 bases spanning the gap. The CDR3 has 15 amino acids. From germline, CDR1 is SGHRS and CDR2 YFSETQ. CDR3 in DNA: TGCGCCAGCAGCTTGGACAGGGTGGGGACCGGGGAGCTGTTTTTT. This sequence encodes CASSLDRVGTGELFF.

Only a few counts were recorded for this clone. The chain recombines TRBV5-1 with TRBJ2-2; D unresolved. Germline V gene sequence: CDR1 SGHRS, CDR2 YFSETQ. V was trimmed by 2 bases and J by 1 base, leaving 6 bases between them. The CDR3 is 14 amino acids. The DNA for the CDR3 is TGCGCCAGCAGCTTCGCTATGAACACCGGGGAGCTGTTTTTT. Translating it yields CASSFAMNTGELFF.

The rearrangement joins TRBV2 to TRBJ2-6, with D perhaps TRBD1 (5 bases). Per germline, CDR1 SNHLY and CDR2 FYNNEI. The ends were cut back, 6 bases at V and 0 bases at J, with 12 bases in the middle. The CDR3 consists of 16 residues. In DNA, the CDR3 is TGTGCCAGCAGGGAACAGGCCTCCTCTGGGGCCAACGTCCTGACTTTC. Residues: CASREQASSGANVLTF.

The CDR3 sequence: CASSPESTGELFF. The CDR3, as DNA: TGTGCCAGCTCACCAGAAAGCACCGGGGAGCTGTTTTTT. The V gene is TRBV18, the J gene TRBJ2-2; D not certain. The CDR3 is made up of 13 amino acids. V lost 2 bases to trimming and J lost 4 bases, with 5 bases between them. CDR1 and CDR2 from the germline V gene are KGHSH and LQKENI.

This clone was seen once. J is TRBJ2-7 and V is TRBV30; 7 bases line up with TRBD1. Germline CDR1 GTSNPN, CDR2 SVGIG (reference sequence). The V and J ends lost 2 bases and 4 bases, in that order; junction bases with no gene match: 11. The CDR3 loop spans 15 amino acids. The CDR3 DNA is TGTGCCTGGAGTCCTCTGGGACAGTTTAATTACGAGCAGTACTTC. It is translated as CAWSPLGQFNYEQYF.